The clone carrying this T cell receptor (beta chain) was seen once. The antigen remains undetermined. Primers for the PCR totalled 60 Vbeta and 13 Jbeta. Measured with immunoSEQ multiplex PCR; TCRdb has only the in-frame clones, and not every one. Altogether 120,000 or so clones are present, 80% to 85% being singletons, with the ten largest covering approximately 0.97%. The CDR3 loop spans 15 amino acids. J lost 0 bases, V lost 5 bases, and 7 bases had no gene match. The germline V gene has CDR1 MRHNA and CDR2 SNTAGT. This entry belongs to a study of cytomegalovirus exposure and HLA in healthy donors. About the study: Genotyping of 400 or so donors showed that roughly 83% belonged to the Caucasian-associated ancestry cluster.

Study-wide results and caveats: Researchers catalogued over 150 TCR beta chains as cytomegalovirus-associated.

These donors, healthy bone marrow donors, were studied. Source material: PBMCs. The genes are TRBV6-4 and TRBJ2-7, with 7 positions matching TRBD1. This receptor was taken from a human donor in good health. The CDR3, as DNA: TGTGCCAGCAGTCCCCAGGGGGACCCCTCCTACGAGCAGTACTTC. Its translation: CASSPQGDPSYEQYF.